A selection of T cell receptor beta chains follows, all from one sample in a study of human T cells and chemical hapten exposure. TCRdb processed the RACE reads anew with MiXCR; each CDR3 protein has one entry. The table has some 77,000 distinct CDR3 sequences, approximately 8.6% seen once. Sequenced: whole blood. These receptors were obtained from a female donor in good health. Some clones in this sample may be carry-over from other donors' samples. Both conserved end residues are part of each CDR3. The order of the fields is clone size, D gene, J gene, V gene, CDR3 protein, CDR3 DNA. A D gene is named only where the DNA matches it firmly. Only some rows state a clone size, as once, few, many or a class for expanded clones.

NA | NA | TRBJ2-7 | TRBV24-1 | CATSDLEGLPFPYEQYF | TGTGCCACCAGTGATTTAGAGGGACTGCCCTTCCCCTACGAGCAGTACTTC
few | NA | TRBJ2-5 | TRBV14 | CASSQVNSYQLGQYF | TGTGCCAGCAGCCAAGTTAACAGTTACCAGTTGGGCCAGTACTTC
many | NA | TRBJ1-1 | TRBV20-1 | CSARLSLNTEAFF | TGCAGTGCTAGGTTGAGTCTGAACACTGAAGCTTTCTTT
many | TRBD2 | TRBJ2-1 | TRBV7-7 | CASSSVISGGGGEQFF | TGTGCCAGCAGCTCGGTCATATCGGGGGGTGGAGGCGAGCAGTTCTTC
many | TRBD2 | TRBJ2-3 | TRBV6-6 | CASSYQLAGMYTQYF | TGTGCCAGCAGTTACCAGTTAGCGGGGATGTATACGCAGTATTTT
few | NA | TRBJ1-4 | TRBV6-1 | CASREQPLNEKLFF | TGTGCCAGCAGGGAACAGCCCCTTAATGAAAAACTGTTTTTT
many | TRBD2 | TRBJ2-7 | TRBV4-1 | CASSQEPGTSGARTYEQYF | TGCGCCAGCAGCCAAGAGCCCGGGACTAGCGGGGCAAGGACCTACGAGCAGTACTTC
few | NA | TRBJ2-7 | TRBV18 | CASSPAAGSYEQYF | TGTGCCAGCTCACCAGCGGCAGGATCCTACGAGCAGTACTTC
many | NA | TRBJ1-6 | TRBV20-1 | CSASRGGSSYNSPLHF | TGCAGTGCTTCTAGGGGGGGAAGCTCCTATAATTCACCCCTCCACTTT
NA | NA | TRBJ1-5 | TRBV6-6 | CASTPPGNQPQHF | TGTGCCAGCACCCCCCCCGGCAATCAGCCCCAGCATTTT
many | TRBD2 | TRBJ2-5 | TRBV7-9 | CASSIRTSGGLQETQYF | TGTGCCAGCAGCATCAGGACTAGCGGGGGGCTGCAAGAGACCCAGTACTTC
many | TRBD1 | TRBJ1-6 | TRBV20-1 | CSARWQGASYNSPLHF | TGCAGTGCTAGGTGGCAGGGGGCCTCCTATAATTCACCCCTCCACTTT
many | NA | TRBJ1-4 | TRBV12-3/TRBV12-4 | CASNKQGGSEKLFF | TGTGCCAGCAACAAACAGGGTGGGAGTGAAAAACTGTTTTTT
few | TRBD1 | TRBJ1-2 | TRBV2 | CASSRQGGSYGYTF | TGTGCCAGCAGCAGACAGGGGGGTAGCTATGGCTACACCTTC
once | NA | TRBJ2-7 | TRBV7-9 | CASSPRGRGFYERYF | TGTGCCAGCAGCCCCCGTGGCAGGGGTTTCTACGAGCGGTACTTC
many | TRBD2 | TRBJ2-3 | TRBV6-1 | CASSQGWRGTQYF | TGTGCCAGCAGCCAAGGGTGGCGGGGGACGCAGTATTTT
NA | NA | TRBJ2-3 | TRBV7-2 | CASSLEARGARTQYF | TGTGCCAGCAGCTTAGAGGCTAGGGGGGCGCGGACGCAGTATTTT
few | NA | TRBJ1-6 | TRBV12-3/TRBV12-4 | CASSFGPALYF | TGTGCCAGCAGTTTTGGCCCCGCTCTGTACTTT
many | TRBD2 | TRBJ2-4 | TRBV20-1 | CSARVLAGENIQYF | TGCAGTGCTAGAGTACTAGCGGGGGAAAACATTCAGTACTTC
few | NA | TRBJ1-1 | TRBV6-2/TRBV6-3 | CASSYKGVIAAADMNTEAFF | TGTGCCAGCAGTTATAAAGGGGTTATCGCCGCCGCCGACATGAACACTGAAGCTTTCTTT
few | NA | TRBJ1-6 | TRBV28 | CASGGPRGNVGDSPLHF | TGTGCCAGCGGAGGACCCAGGGGCAATGTGGGGGATTCACCCCTCCACTTT
few | NA | TRBJ2-7 | TRBV14 | CASSQTGLGYEQYF | TGTGCCAGCAGCCAGACCGGGCTCGGATACGAGCAGTACTTC
NA | TRBD1 | TRBJ2-7 | TRBV10-3 | CAISGQGAYEQYF | TGTGCCATCAGTGGACAGGGGGCCTACGAGCAGTACTTC
many | TRBD1 | TRBJ2-1 | TRBV4-1 | CASSQDDRGIYNEQFF | TGCGCCAGCAGCCAAGATGACAGGGGGATCTACAATGAGCAGTTCTTC
few | TRBD2 | TRBJ2-1 | TRBV24-1 | CATSDPGLAGEKQFF | TGTGCCACCAGTGACCCGGGACTAGCGGGGGAAAAGCAGTTCTTC
NA | NA | TRBJ2-2 | TRBV27 | CASTSWFTGELFF | TGTGCCAGCACTTCTTGGTTTACCGGGGAGCTGTTTTTT
many | NA | TRBJ2-7 | TRBV9 | CASSVGYEQYF | TGTGCCAGCAGCGTAGGTTACGAGCAGTACTTC
few | TRBD1 | TRBJ1-6 | TRBV18 | CASSSGGSRNSPLHF | TGTGCCAGCTCATCAGGGGGCTCGCGGAATTCACCCCTCCACTTT